These 23 T cell receptor beta chains came from one sample sequenced in a study of blood T cell repertoires in COVID-19. The protocol was immunoSEQ multiplex PCR, while the TCRdb copy is restricted to in-frame clones and leaves out a portion. The table records 300,000 to 450,000 clones, 85% to 90% of them present only once. Material for sequencing was peripheral blood. The source is a human donor in a cohort sampled during active COVID-19.

The chain recombines TRBV6-5 with TRBJ2-1; 7 bases are shared with TRBD1. The CDR3 spans 15 residues. Trimming cost V 6 bases and J 8 bases; bases outside gene matches: 13. Germline V gene sequence: CDR1 MNHEY, CDR2 SVGAGI. CDR3 in DNA: TGTGCCAGCAGGCCTAGACAGGGCGCGCTCTATGAGCAGTTCTTC. This gives the protein CASRPRQGALYEQFF.

The chain joins TRBV24-1 to TRBJ2-1; 9 bases are a match to TRBD1. The CDR3 is made up of 15 amino acids. The V gene's germline CDR1 is KGHDR and CDR2 SFDVKD. The V segment lost 5 bases and the J segment 7 bases; nucleotides outside the gene matches: 8. The CDR3 DNA reads TGTGCCACCAGTGCCCTAGGGACAGGGAATAATGAGCAGTTCTTC. It yields the protein CATSALGTGNNEQFF.

V and J are TRBV2 and TRBJ2-7; 8 nucleotides line up with TRBD2. The germline V gene has CDR1 SNHLY and CDR2 FYNNEI. This CDR3 is built from 14 residues. After removal of 2 bases from V and 4 bases from J, the junction contained 4 bases not matched to a gene. The CDR3 nucleotides are TGTGCCAGCAGTGAAAGACGGGGGGGATACGAGCAGTACTTC. Protein product: CASSERRGGYEQYF.

The rearrangement uses TRBV4-1 and TRBJ1-2; 8 bases are shared with TRBD1. V gave up 0 bases and J gave up 4 bases; unmatched junction bases: 7. The length of the CDR3 is 16 residues. CDR1 and CDR2 (germline): MGHRA, YSYEKL. The CDR3 nucleotides read TGCGCCAGCAGCCAAGATTTCAGGGGGCGCGCCTATGGCTACACCTTC. Translating gives CASSQDFRGRAYGYTF.

This sequence joins TRBV3-1 (or the pseudogene TRBV3-2) and TRBJ2-5, with a possible D match to TRBD2 (6 bases). From germline, CDR1 is LGHDT and CDR2 YNNKEL (reference sequence). The CDR3 is 17 amino acids. Trimming took off 2 bases at V and 2 bases at J, with 18 bases between the two ends. The CDR3 sequence: CASSQTSGLGGQETQYF. CDR3 nucleotide sequence: TGTGCCAGCAGCCAAACCTCCGGTTTGGGGGGTCAAGAGACCCAGTACTTC.

A note on this clone: At one of its ends the junction is not consistent with the germline gene, which may arise from a read error. The V gene is TRBV6-1, the J gene TRBJ2-7; the match to TRBD2 covers 7 bases. Germline V lookup: CDR1 MNHNS, CDR2 SASEGT. The CDR3 runs 12 residues. The CDR3 nucleotides read TGTGCCAGCAGTGAAGCGGGGGGGAAGGAGGGTTTC. This codes for CASSEAGGKEGF.

The gene calls are TRBV11-2 and TRBJ1-2; 8 bases align to TRBD1. The germline V gene encodes CDR1 SGHAT and CDR2 FQNNGV. Trimming at V came to 4 bases and at J to 6 bases, leaving 4 bases not matched to a gene. CDR3 length equals 13 residues. The CDR3 sequence: CASSSMTGDGYTF. CDR3 sequence (DNA): TGTGCCAGCAGCTCAATGACAGGGGATGGCTACACCTTC.

The chain combines TRBV28 with TRBJ2-7, with TRBD1 identical over 10 bases. Germline lookup yields CDR1 MDHEN and CDR2 SYDVKM. Losses at the gene ends were 8 bases for V and 5 bases for J; bases not matched to a gene: 9. This CDR3 contains 14 residues. For the CDR3, the DNA is TGTGCCAGCTGGGACAGGGGTAAGGGAAACGAGCAGTACTTC. It specifies CASWDRGKGNEQYF.

This sequence joins TRBV7-2 and TRBJ2-5, with 8 bases aligning to TRBD2. V dropped 3 bases and J dropped 9; count of bases not matched to a gene: 12. The germline V gene has CDR1 SGHTA and CDR2 FQGNSA. The CDR3 covers 15 residues. Here the CDR3 reads CASSFQRGTRGAQYF. The CDR3 coding sequence is TGTGCCAGCAGCTTTCAGCGGGGGACCCGAGGGGCCCAGTACTTC.

This clone is a singleton in its sample. The chain couples TRBV5-1 to TRBJ2-2; 11 bases match TRBD2. V lost 5 bases, J lost 5 bases, and 5 bases stayed unmatched. CDR1 is SGHRS, CDR2 YFSETQ, per germline. CDR3 length: 15 residues. CDR3 protein: CASSPGLAVTGELFF. The CDR3 coding sequence is TGCGCCAGCAGTCCGGGACTAGCGGTTACCGGGGAGCTGTTTTTT.

The DNA of the CDR3 is TGTGCCAGCAGCTCGGGGACAGGGGGAGACACTGAAGCTTTCTTT. It encodes CASSSGTGGDTEAFF. The chain uses TRBV7-9 and TRBJ1-1, with 11 bases fitting TRBD1. V shed 4 bases and J 3 bases; nucleotides not matched to a gene: 4. The CDR3 runs 15 residues. Germline CDR1 is SEHNR and CDR2 is FQNEAQ (reference sequence).

This chain's CDR3 is CASSSRTSGSSYEQYF. The CDR3 nucleotides are TGCGCCAGCAGCTCCCGGACTAGCGGGAGTTCGTACGAGCAGTACTTC. This sequence joins TRBV5-1 and TRBJ2-7; TRBD2 aligns across 13 bases. The CDR3 covers 16 residues. Germline loops: CDR1 SGHRS, CDR2 YFSETQ. V lost 3 bases, J lost 4 bases, and 7 bases stayed unmatched.

The chain employs TRBV18 and TRBJ2-7; 8 positions agree with TRBD1. The CDR3 covers 14 residues. Germline V gene lookup returns CDR1 KGHSH and CDR2 LQKENI. With V trimmed by 2 bases and J by 3 bases, 3 bases remained unmatched. The CDR3 nucleotides read TGTGCCAGCTCACCATGGGGGACAGGCTACGAGCAGTACTTC. Translated, it gives CASSPWGTGYEQYF.

The chain carries TRBV2 and TRBJ1-5, with 9 bases aligning to TRBD1. CDR3 size: 16 residues. Germline V gene sequence: CDR1 SNHLY, CDR2 FYNNEI. V gave up 5 bases and J gave up 1 base; unmatched junction bases: 6. The CDR3 loop is CASSLQGAYSNQPQHF. The CDR3 region has the DNA TGTGCCAGCAGTTTACAGGGGGCCTACAGCAATCAGCCCCAGCATTTT. Full variable domain (remainder filled in from reference TRBV2 and TRBJ1-5): EPEVTQTPSHQVTQMGQEVILRCVPISNHLYFYWYRQILGQKVEFLVSFYNNEISEKSEIFDDQFSVERPDGSNFTLKIRSTKLEDSAMYFCASSLQGAYSNQPQHFGDGTRLSIL.

This chain uses TRBV2 with TRBJ2-3, with TRBD2 matching over 11 bases. The CDR3 runs 15 residues. CDR1 SNHLY and CDR2 FYNNEI come from the germline V gene. Trimming at V came to 8 bases and at J to 4 bases, leaving 8 bases not matched to a gene. CDR3 sequence reads: CASSVGLAGADTQYF. DNA of the CDR3: TGTGCCAGCTCCGTCGGACTAGCGGGCGCAGATACGCAGTATTTT.

The rearrangement links TRBV4-2 to TRBJ2-5; 8 positions agree with TRBD2. This CDR3 has 17 amino acids. Looked up from germline, CDR1 is LGHNA and CDR2 is YNFKEQ. V shed 0 bases, J shed 7 bases, and the junction held 13 bases outside the gene matches. CDR3 sequence (DNA): TGTGCCAGCAGCCAAGATCGGAGTAGCGGGGTAGCGGGGACCCAGTACTTC. Protein: CASSQDRSSGVAGTQYF.

This chain connects TRBV30 to TRBJ1-2; D is unresolved. V lost 1 base to trimming and J lost 5 bases, with 11 bases between them. Germline CDR1 and CDR2: GTSNPN and SVGIG (reference sequence). The CDR3 totals 13 residues. The CDR3 DNA follows: TGTGCCTGGAGTGCGGGGTCTCTATATGGCTACACCTTC. Encoded protein: CAWSAGSLYGYTF.

This clone has only one observation. The chain employs TRBV7-3 and TRBJ2-3, with D unresolved. V lost 3 bases to trimming and J lost 6 bases, with 10 bases between them. Germline V CDR1 and CDR2: SGHTA, FQGTGA. The CDR3 covers 13 residues. The DNA of the CDR3 is TGTGCCAGCAGCTTTCAGTTGGAGGATACGCAGTATTTT. Encoded protein: CASSFQLEDTQYF. Complete variable domain (other parts from reference TRBV7-3 and TRBJ2-3): GAGVSQTPSNKVTEKGKYVELRCDPISGHTALYWYRQSLGQGPEFLIYFQGTGAADDSGLPNDRFFAVRPEGSVSTLKIQRTERGDSAVYLCASSFQLEDTQYFGPGTRLTVL.

The V and J genes are TRBV5-1 and TRBJ1-1, with 8 bases matching TRBD1. The trim removed 0 bases at V and 0 bases at J, leaving 13 bases unmatched. Germline V CDR1 and CDR2: SGHRS, YFSETQ. The CDR3 spans 19 residues. The CDR3 DNA sequence: TGCGCCAGCAGCTTGGACATCCCCGGACAGGGCACTATGAACACTGAAGCTTTCTTT. Translation: CASSLDIPGQGTMNTEAFF. Using reference TRBV5-1 and TRBJ1-1 for the parts outside the CDR3, the full variable domain is KAGVTQTPRYLIKTRGQQVTLSCSPISGHRSVSWYQQTPGQGLQFLFEYFSETQRNKGNFPGRFSGRQFSNSRSEMNVSTLELGDSALYLCASSLDIPGQGTMNTEAFFGQGTRLTVV.

The V and J genes are TRBV7-2 and TRBJ2-7, with D perhaps TRBD1 (6 bases). The CDR3 runs to 18 residues. CDR1 and CDR2 from the germline V gene are SGHTA and FQGNSA. V was pared by 5 bases and J by 5 bases, with 28 bases between. The CDR3 coding sequence is TGTGCCAGCAGCGGAGCAAACACCTGGAGCAGGGGTAGACACGAGCAGTACTTC. Translation: CASSGANTWSRGRHEQYF.

This chain joins TRBV5-4 and TRBJ2-1; 8 bases align to TRBD2. The V gene's germline CDR1 is SGHNT and CDR2 YYREEE (reference sequence). J was trimmed by 7 bases and V by 4 bases; bases with no gene match: 16. This CDR3 comprises 17 residues. CDR3 bases: TGTGCCAGCAGCAACGCTATGTCGGGGGGGCGGATGAATGAGCAGTTCTTC. It is translated as CASSNAMSGGRMNEQFF.

V usage is TRBV19 and J usage is TRBJ1-1; a possible D gene is TRBD1 (6 bases). V shed 3 bases and J shed 0 bases, with 8 bases lying between them. The length of the CDR3 is 14 residues. The germline V gene has CDR1 LNHDA and CDR2 SQIVND (reference sequence). The CDR3 nucleotides are TGTGCCAGTAGTATCAGGGGCGTGAACACTGAAGCTTTCTTT. This gives the protein CASSIRGVNTEAFF.

The chain couples TRBV7-2 to TRBJ1-2, with D possibly TRBD1 on 5 matching bases. Germline V gene data show CDR1 as SGHTA and CDR2 as FQGNSA. This CDR3 region has 15 residues. With 1 base removed from V and 4 bases from J, the gap between germline ends came to 13 bases. CDR3 nucleotides: TGTGCCAGCAGCTTAGATTCACAGGATTTCTATGGCTACACCTTC. Its translation is CASSLDSQDFYGYTF.